The 22 T cell receptor beta chains below come from one sample, sequenced in a study of blood T cell repertoires in COVID-19. Produced via immunoSEQ multiplex PCR; TCRdb's table is partial and in-frame only. The sample has about 210,000 clones, over 80% seen once. The source material was peripheral blood. These receptors were obtained from a man in his sixties with COVID-19, enrolled during active disease.

This clone was detected a few times. The J gene is TRBJ2-5, the V gene TRBV28, with D maybe TRBD1 (7 bases). The CDR3 has 15 residues. Trimming removed 3 bases at V and 0 bases at J, with 11 bases between. The V gene's germline CDR1 is MDHEN and CDR2 SYDVKM. The chain's CDR3 is CASSFGGGYQETQYF. The CDR3 DNA reads as TGTGCCAGCAGTTTTGGAGGGGGCTACCAAGAGACCCAGTACTTC.

CDR3 region: CASRPQAQSNEKLFF. The CDR3 DNA follows: TGTGCCAGTAGACCCCAAGCGCAAAGTAATGAAAAACTGTTTTTT. This chain uses TRBV19 with TRBJ1-4; no definite D call. V lost 6 bases and J 4 bases, leaving 15 bases between the germline ends. CDR1 is LNHDA and CDR2 is SQIVND in the germline V gene (reference sequence). CDR3 length: 15 residues.

This clone has only one observation. The CDR3 bases are TGTGCCAGCAGCGTAAATCAGGGGGCGTTTTCATCTGAGCAGTTCTTC. It is translated as CASSVNQGAFSSEQFF. The J gene is TRBJ2-1, the V gene TRBV9, with 8 bases identical to TRBD1. With 1 base clipped from V and 9 bases from J, the junction kept 12 bases outside the gene matches. This CDR3 has 16 amino acids. Germline CDR1 and CDR2: SGDLS and YYNGEE. The full variable domain, completed using reference TRBV9 and TRBJ2-1, is DSGVTQTPKHLITATGQRVTLRCSPRSGDLSVYWYQQSLDQGLQFLIQYYNGEERAKGNILERFSAQQFPDLHSELNLSSLELGDSALYFCASSVNQGAFSSEQFFGPGTRLTVL.

The V and J genes are TRBV24-1 and TRBJ1-5; unclear D gene. Germline V gene data show CDR1 as KGHDR and CDR2 as SFDVKD. Trimming left V 5 bases short and J 5 bases short, with 12 bases between. This CDR3 spans 14 amino acids. In nucleotides, the CDR3 is TGTGCCACCAGTGGTTACACTGCGGATCAGCCCCAGCATTTT. Amino acids: CATSGYTADQPQHF.

V and J are TRBV11-2 and TRBJ1-2; 9 positions agree with TRBD1. V trimming: 11 bases; J trimming: 5 bases; junction bases outside the gene matches: 3. Germline V gene data show CDR1 as SGHAT and CDR2 as FQNNGV. The CDR3 length is 11 residues. CDR3 in amino acids: CAEQGAYGYTF. CDR3 coding DNA: TGTGCCGAACAGGGGGCGTATGGCTACACCTTC.

CDR3 sequence: CASSIQTGTDTQYF. In nucleotides, the CDR3 is TGTGCCAGCAGTATTCAGACAGGCACAGATACGCAGTATTTT. The chain recombines TRBV6-5 with TRBJ2-3; TRBD1 might be the D (5 bases). Trimming pared 5 bases from V and 1 base from J, leaving 10 bases between. Germline V CDR1 and CDR2: MNHEY, SVGAGI. This CDR3 region has 14 residues.

This clone was seen a handful of times. The J gene is TRBJ1-5, the V gene TRBV7-2, with D uncertain. The germline CDR1 and CDR2 sequences are SGHTA and FQGNSA. CDR3 size: 13 residues. With 4 bases removed from V and 4 bases from J, the gap between germline ends came to 8 bases. For the CDR3, the DNA is TGTGCCAGCAGCTCGTTTGCGAATCAGCCCCAGCATTTT. Amino acids: CASSSFANQPQHF.

This chain uses TRBV23-1 with TRBJ2-2, with D tentatively TRBD1 (5 bases). TRBV23-1 is filed as an ORF, its function uncertain. The CDR3 has 17 residues. The V end lost 3 bases, the J end lost 2 bases, and 16 bases lay between the germline ends. In nucleotides, the CDR3 is TGCGCCAGCAGTCACATTCGGGCAGGGTGCAACACCGGGGAGCTGTTTTTT. Residues: CASSHIRAGCNTGELFF.

This chain connects TRBV5-1 to TRBJ2-3; 7 nucleotides agree with TRBD1. V shed 4 bases and J 3 bases; nucleotides not matched to a gene: 11. The germline CDR1 and CDR2 sequences are SGHRS and YFSETQ. The CDR3 has 16 residues. CDR3: CASSRGDRALTDTQYF. CDR3 nucleotide sequence: TGCGCCAGCAGCCGAGGCGACAGGGCCCTTACAGATACGCAGTATTTT.

As to this clone: This sample includes further DNA sequences coding for the same CDR3. The chain is built from TRBV4-2 and TRBJ1-5; D might be TRBD1 (5 bases). This CDR3 contains 14 residues. Trimming took off 1 base at V and 7 bases at J, with 11 bases between the two ends. Germline loops: CDR1 LGHNA, CDR2 YNFKEQ. The CDR3 is CASSQASGNQPQHF. For the CDR3, the DNA is TGTGCCAGCAGCCAAGCCTCAGGGAACCAGCCCCAGCATTTT.

The chain is built from TRBV4-1 and TRBJ1-5, with D possibly being TRBD1 (5 bases). Germline V lookup: CDR1 MGHRA, CDR2 YSYEKL. V was trimmed by 9 bases and J by 4 bases, leaving 22 bases between them. CDR3 length: 16 residues. CDR3 coding DNA: TGCGCCAGTAGTATGGGTGGCACCCGGGGGAATCAGCCCCAGCATTTT. Translated: CASSMGGTRGNQPQHF.

The rearrangement uses TRBV7-2 and TRBJ2-7; 7 nucleotides line up with TRBD1. With V trimmed by 5 bases and J by 7 bases, 11 bases remained unmatched. The CDR3 covers 14 residues. Germline assignment: CDR1 SGHTA and CDR2 FQGNSA. In DNA, the CDR3 is TGTGCCAGCAGCCCTTCGACAGGGTTTCATGAGCAGTACTTC. This encodes CASSPSTGFHEQYF.

The J gene is TRBJ2-1, the V gene TRBV9; TRBD2 agrees at 14 bases. The V and J ends lost 2 bases and 6 bases, in that order; junction bases with no gene match: 4. This CDR3 has 16 amino acids. Germline CDR1 is SGDLS and CDR2 is YYNGEE. The CDR3 region has the DNA TGTGCCAGCAGCGTCCTTGGACTAGCGGGAGGCAATGAGCAGTTCTTC. Its translation is CASSVLGLAGGNEQFF.

CDR3 amino acids: CASSYRGTTEAFF. Written as DNA, the CDR3 is TGTGCCAGCAGTTACAGGGGGACCACTGAAGCTTTCTTT. The chain couples TRBV6-5 to TRBJ1-1, with a possible D match to TRBD1 (6 bases). Per the germline V gene, CDR1 is MNHEY and CDR2 is SVGAGI. The V and J ends lost 2 bases and 4 bases respectively, with 8 bases between them. The CDR3 spans 13 residues.

This sequence joins TRBV6-6 and TRBJ2-1; TRBD1 matches 10 bases. This CDR3 is built from 20 residues. Germline V lookup: CDR1 MNHNY, CDR2 SVGAGI (reference sequence). V gave up 5 bases and J gave up 2 bases; unmatched junction bases: 18. The CDR3 DNA sequence: TGTGCCAGCAGTCTCTTCCGGGACAGGGGATCCTCTAGTACCTACAATGAGCAGTTCTTC. Protein: CASSLFRDRGSSSTYNEQFF.

The genes are TRBV11-2 and TRBJ1-1; 9 positions agree with TRBD1. The junction had 4 bases not matched to a gene; V was cut back by 3 bases and J by 8 bases. Germline V lookup: CDR1 SGHAT, CDR2 FQNNGV. CDR3 length: 13 residues. The CDR3 DNA reads TGTGCCAGCAGCTTCGGGACAGGGCTCGAAGCTTTCTTT. Its translation is CASSFGTGLEAFF.

This rearrangement joins TRBV24-1 to TRBJ2-1; 7 nucleotides match TRBD2. The CDR3 covers 14 residues. The V segment lost 5 bases and the J segment 6 bases; nucleotides outside the gene matches: 6. Germline CDR1 KGHDR, CDR2 SFDVKD. Here the CDR3 reads CATSVGLAANEQFF. DNA of the CDR3: TGTGCCACCAGTGTAGGTCTAGCGGCCAATGAGCAGTTCTTC.

The V gene is TRBV5-5, the J gene TRBJ1-5; D is perhaps TRBD1 (5 bases). The CDR3 contains 14 residues. The V end lost 3 bases, the J end lost 0 bases, and 7 bases lay between the germline ends. Germline CDR1 is SGHKS and CDR2 is YYEKEE (reference sequence). CDR3 sequence reads: CASSSGHSNQPQHF. The CDR3 nucleotides are TGTGCCAGCAGCTCCGGACATAGCAATCAGCCCCAGCATTTT.

The chain couples TRBV9 to TRBJ2-5; D is possibly TRBD2 (6 bases). The V end lost 0 bases, the J end lost 2 bases, and 8 bases lay between the germline ends. The V gene's germline CDR1 is SGDLS and CDR2 YYNGEE. The CDR3 spans 14 residues. CDR3 amino acids: CASSVDSGQETQYF. In nucleotides, the CDR3 is TGTGCCAGCAGCGTAGACAGCGGGCAAGAGACCCAGTACTTC.

The chain couples TRBV30 to TRBJ2-7, with D perhaps matching TRBD1 (6 bases). Germline values: CDR1 GTSNPN, CDR2 SVGIG (reference sequence). The CDR3 spans 12 residues. Between the trimmed V and J ends, which lost 2 bases and 1 base, there was a span of 6 bases. CDR3: CAWSQGSYEQYF. CDR3 nucleotide sequence: TGTGCCTGGAGTCAGGGGTCCTACGAGCAGTACTTC.

This clone showed up just once. The rearrangement links TRBV4-1 to TRBJ1-4; TRBD1 agrees at 8 bases. This CDR3 contains 14 residues. CDR1 and CDR2 (germline): MGHRA, YSYEKL. The J segment lost 7 bases and the V segment lost 4 bases, leaving 5 bases of the junction unmatched. The DNA for the CDR3 is TGCGCCAGCAGCCTCGGGACAGGCCTTGAAAAACTGTTTTTT. Protein: CASSLGTGLEKLFF.

The gene calls are TRBV4-1 and TRBJ1-5, with a tentative D call TRBD1 (5 bases). This CDR3 comprises 15 residues. Germline CDR1 and CDR2: MGHRA and YSYEKL. V was trimmed by 2 bases and J by 4 bases, leaving 12 bases between them. The CDR3 sequence: CASSQTQGTNQPQHF. The DNA for the CDR3 is TGCGCCAGCAGCCAAACGCAGGGCACAAATCAGCCCCAGCATTTT.